The clone carrying this T cell receptor beta chain turned up a few times. The V gene lost 1 base and the J gene lost 3 bases, with 13 bases spanning the gap. Germline V gene lookup returns CDR1 DFQATT and CDR2 SNEGSKA (reference sequence). This CDR3 region has 14 residues. This entry is derived from a study of T-cell memory formation after mild COVID-19. TCRdb itself ran the 5' RACE reads through MiXCR, one entry per CDR3 protein. The sample shows about 110,000 distinct CDR3 sequences, around 12% of them seen only once. The V gene is TRBV20-1, the J gene TRBJ2-7, with a tentative D call TRBD2 (6 bases). This sequence originates from an adult woman who had mild COVID-19 (a few samples of this study predate the infection). Cell type and time point are not known. Sequencing was performed on PBMCs or a T cell subset sorted from them (not recorded which). CDR3 sequence (DNA): TGCAGTGCTAGAGCCCCGACTAGTTTCTACGAGCAGTACTTC. This encodes CSARAPTSFYEQYF.